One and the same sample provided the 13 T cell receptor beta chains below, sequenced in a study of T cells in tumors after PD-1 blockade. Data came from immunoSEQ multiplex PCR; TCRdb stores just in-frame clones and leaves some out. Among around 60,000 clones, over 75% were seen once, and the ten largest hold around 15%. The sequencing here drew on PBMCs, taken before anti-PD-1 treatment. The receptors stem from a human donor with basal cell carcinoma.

The CDR3 nucleotides read TGCAGCGGCTCACAGGGTGTTGGCTACACCTTC. The encoded protein is CSGSQGVGYTF. The chain combines TRBV29-1 with TRBJ1-2; maybe TRBD1 (6 bases). The V end was cut by 7 bases, the J end by 7 bases, with 13 bases between. Germline CDR1 is SQVTM and CDR2 is ANQGSEA. The CDR3 sequence is 11 residues long. Looking up the rest from reference TRBV29-1 and TRBJ1-2 gives the full variable domain: SAVISQKPSRDICQRGTSLTIQCQVDSQVTMMFWYRQQPGQSLTLIATANQGSEATYESGFVIDKFPISRPNLTFSTLTVSNMSPEDSSIYLCSGSQGVGYTFGSGTRLTVV.

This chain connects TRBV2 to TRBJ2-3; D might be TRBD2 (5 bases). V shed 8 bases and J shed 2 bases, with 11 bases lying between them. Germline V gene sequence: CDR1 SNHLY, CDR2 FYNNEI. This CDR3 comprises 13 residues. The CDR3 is CASGRGSTDTQYF. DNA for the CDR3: TGTGCCAGCGGCCGGGGATCCACAGATACGCAGTATTTT.

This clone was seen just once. The chain's CDR3 is CASSRDSGQGQGYGYTF. The CDR3 coding sequence is TGCGCCAGCAGCCGAGACTCGGGACAGGGGCAGGGCTATGGCTACACCTTC. The chain has TRBV4-1 and TRBJ1-2, with 10 bases matching TRBD1. V shed 4 bases and J 4 bases; nucleotides not matched to a gene: 12. This CDR3 spans 17 amino acids. Germline V lookup: CDR1 MGHRA, CDR2 YSYEKL.

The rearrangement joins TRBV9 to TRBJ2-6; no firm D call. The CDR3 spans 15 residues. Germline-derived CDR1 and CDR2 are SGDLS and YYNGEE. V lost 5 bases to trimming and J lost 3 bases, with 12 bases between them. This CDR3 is CASRATPGGANVLTF. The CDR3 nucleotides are TGTGCCAGCAGAGCGACTCCGGGTGGGGCCAACGTCCTGACTTTC.

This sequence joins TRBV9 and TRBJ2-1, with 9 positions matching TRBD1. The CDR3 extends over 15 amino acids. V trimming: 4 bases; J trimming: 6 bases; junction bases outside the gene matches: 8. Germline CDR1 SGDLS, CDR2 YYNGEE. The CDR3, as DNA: TGTGCCAGCAGCCCCGCGGGGACAGGGAGCAATGAGCAGTTCTTC. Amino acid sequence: CASSPAGTGSNEQFF. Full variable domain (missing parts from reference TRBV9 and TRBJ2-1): DSGVTQTPKHLITATGQRVTLRCSPRSGDLSVYWYQQSLDQGLQFLIQYYNGEERAKGNILERFSAQQFPDLHSELNLSSLELGDSALYFCASSPAGTGSNEQFFGPGTRLTVL.

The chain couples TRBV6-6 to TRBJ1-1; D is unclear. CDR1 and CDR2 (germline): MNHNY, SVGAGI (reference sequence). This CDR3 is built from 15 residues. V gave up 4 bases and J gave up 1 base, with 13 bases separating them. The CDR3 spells CASSFDIIGNTEAFF. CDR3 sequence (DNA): TGTGCCAGCAGTTTCGACATCATTGGGAACACTGAAGCTTTCTTT.

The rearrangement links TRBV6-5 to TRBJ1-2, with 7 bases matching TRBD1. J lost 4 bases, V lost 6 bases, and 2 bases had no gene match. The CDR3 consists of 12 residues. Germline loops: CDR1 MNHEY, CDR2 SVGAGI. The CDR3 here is CASRQGTYGYTF. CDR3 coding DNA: TGTGCCAGCAGACAGGGGACCTATGGCTACACCTTC.

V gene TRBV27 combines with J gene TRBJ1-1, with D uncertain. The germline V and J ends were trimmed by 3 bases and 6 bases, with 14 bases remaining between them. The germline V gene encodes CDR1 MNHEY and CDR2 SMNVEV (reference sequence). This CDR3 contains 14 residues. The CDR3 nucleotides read TGTGCCAGCAGTTTTAACCCGGCAAAGCCTGAAGCTTTCTTT. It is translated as CASSFNPAKPEAFF.

CDR3 residues: CASSQNGANVLTF. In nucleotides, the CDR3 is TGTGCCAGCAGCCAGAATGGGGCCAACGTCCTGACTTTC. The genes are TRBV3-1 (or the pseudogene TRBV3-2) and TRBJ2-6; no clear D gene. The CDR3 covers 13 residues. The V gene lost 3 bases and the J gene lost 3 bases, with 3 bases spanning the gap. Germline V gives CDR1 LGHDT, CDR2 YNNKEL (reference sequence).

The DNA for the CDR3 is TGCGCCACCAGGGAGGGTGTCACAGATACGCAGTATTTT. This codes for CATREGVTDTQYF. The V call is TRBV10-2, the J call TRBJ2-3; 7 bases align to TRBD2. In germline, CDR1 is WSHSY, CDR2 SAAADI. V shed 10 bases and J 2 bases; nucleotides not matched to a gene: 6. The CDR3 sequence is 13 residues long.

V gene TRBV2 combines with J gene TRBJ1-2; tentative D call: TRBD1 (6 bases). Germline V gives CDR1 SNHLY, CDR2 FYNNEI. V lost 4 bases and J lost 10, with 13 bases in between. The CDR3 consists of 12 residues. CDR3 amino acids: CASSVRGEVYTF. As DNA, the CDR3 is TGTGCCAGCAGTGTAAGGGGGGAAGTCTACACCTTC. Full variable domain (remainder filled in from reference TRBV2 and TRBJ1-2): EPEVTQTPSHQVTQMGQEVILRCVPISNHLYFYWYRQILGQKVEFLVSFYNNEISEKSEIFDDQFSVERPDGSNFTLKIRSTKLEDSAMYFCASSVRGEVYTFGSGTRLTVV.

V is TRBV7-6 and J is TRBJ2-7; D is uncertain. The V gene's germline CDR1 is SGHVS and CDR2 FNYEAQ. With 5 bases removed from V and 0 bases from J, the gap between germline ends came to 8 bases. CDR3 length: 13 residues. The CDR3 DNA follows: TGTGCCAGCAGCCTCAGTGGCTCCTACGAGCAGTACTTC. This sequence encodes CASSLSGSYEQYF.

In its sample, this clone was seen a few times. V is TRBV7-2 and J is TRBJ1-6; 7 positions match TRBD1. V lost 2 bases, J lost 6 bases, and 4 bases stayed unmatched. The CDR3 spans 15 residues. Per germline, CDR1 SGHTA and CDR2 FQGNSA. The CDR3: CASSLSGGVNSPLHF. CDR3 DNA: TGTGCCAGCAGCTTATCAGGGGGTGTTAATTCACCCCTCCACTTT. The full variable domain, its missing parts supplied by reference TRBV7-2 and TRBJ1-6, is GAGVSQSPSNKVTEKGKDVELRCDPISGHTALYWYRQSLGQGLEFLIYFQGNSAPDKSGLPSDRFSAERTGGSVSTLTIQRTQQEDSAVYLCASSLSGGVNSPLHFGNGTRLTVT.